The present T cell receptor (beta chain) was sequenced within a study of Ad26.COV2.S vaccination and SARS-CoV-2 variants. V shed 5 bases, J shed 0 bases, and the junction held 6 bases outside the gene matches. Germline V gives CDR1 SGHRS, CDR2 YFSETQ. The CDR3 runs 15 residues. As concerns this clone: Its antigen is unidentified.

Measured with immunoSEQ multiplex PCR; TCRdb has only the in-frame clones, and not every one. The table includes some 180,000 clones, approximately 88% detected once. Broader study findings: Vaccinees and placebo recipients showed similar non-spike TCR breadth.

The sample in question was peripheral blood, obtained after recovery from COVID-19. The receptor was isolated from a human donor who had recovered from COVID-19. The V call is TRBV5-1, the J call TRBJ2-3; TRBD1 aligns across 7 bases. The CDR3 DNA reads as TGCGCCAGCAGGGGGACAGCCTTTAGCACAGATACGCAGTATTTT. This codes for CASRGTAFSTDTQYF. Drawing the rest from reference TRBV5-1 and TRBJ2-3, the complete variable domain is KAGVTQTPRYLIKTRGQQVTLSCSPISGHRSVSWYQQTPGQGLQFLFEYFSETQRNKGNFPGRFSGRQFSNSRSEMNVSTLELGDSALYLCASRGTAFSTDTQYFGPGTRLTVL.